This T cell receptor beta chain was profiled in a study of cytomegalovirus exposure and HLA in healthy donors. Study at large: There were 75 million to 95 million unique TCRs (from HLA-typed donors) in an early data release.

A note on this clone: Its specificity is not known.

Study observations and caveats: Segments of the TCR beta V type were, in most cases, productive about 87% or about 30% of the time in an earlier analysis.

The CDR3 sequence is 14 residues long. Trimming cost V 4 bases and J 6 bases, with 14 bases left between them. Germline loops: CDR1 SGHDN, CDR2 FVKESK. PCR employed 60 Vbeta and 13 Jbeta primers. Generated by immunoSEQ multiplex PCR, the TCRdb table keeps only in-frame clones and is missing some. This sample has under 150,000 clones, with approximately 78% found just once. The chain has TRBV14 and TRBJ2-3; possible D gene TRBD1, 5 bases. Sequenced sample: PBMCs. This receptor was identified in a man in his forties or fifties in good health and CMV-seropositive. CDR3 sequence reads: CASSRGLGVDTQYF. CDR3 DNA sequence: TGTGCCAGCAGCCGTGGGCTAGGGGTCGATACGCAGTATTTT.